This entry concerns a single T cell receptor (beta chain). The antigen is unknown. The protocol was immunoSEQ multiplex PCR, while the TCRdb copy is restricted to in-frame clones and leaves out a portion. The sample lists fewer than 35,000 clones, under 90% occurring once. The data belong to a study of lymphopenia after photon versus proton radiotherapy. Study-level findings and limits: Relative stability marked proton patients; photon patients lost diversity and naive cells. A bigger post-nadir fall in TCR diversity correlated inversely with survival time in deceased patients.

This material consisted of peripheral blood, taken from a patient treated with photon-based radiotherapy. The sequence derives from a woman aged 45-65 years with pancreatic cancer.

For the CDR3, the DNA is TGTGCCACCAGCACTTACCGGGACAGGGACAATGAGCAGTTCTTC. Its translation is CATSTYRDRDNEQFF. The V gene is TRBV15, the J gene TRBJ2-1; 9 bases agree with TRBD1. Germline assignment: CDR1 LNHNV and CDR2 YYDKDF (reference sequence). V was clipped by 4 bases and J by 5 bases; unmatched bases: 6. CDR3 length: 15 amino acids.